Shown below are 13 T cell receptor beta chains from a single sample sequenced in a study of regulatory T cells in long-lasting Graves disease. Arm-PCR of CDR3 regions with iRepertoire HTBI primers generated TCR beta libraries. TCRdb re-derived calls from the multiplex PCR reads in MiXCR, one entry per CDR3 protein. This sample has 400,000 to 600,000 distinct CDR3 sequences; about a fifth occur once, and the top ten carry more than 6%. Specified time point: persistent/refractory GD, antithyroid drugs over 5 years with positive TRAb. From PBMCs, RNA was extracted and then used to make the TCR library. Here the sequenced sample was peripheral blood mononuclear cells (PBMCs), taken when the disease was refractory, from a patient treated with antithyroid drugs. These receptors were taken from a female donor with Graves disease.

This clonotype was observed a few times. The chain is built from TRBV2 and TRBJ2-2, with D unclear. The CDR3 runs 13 residues. The germline V gene encodes CDR1 SNHLY and CDR2 FYNNEI. V gave up 7 bases and J gave up 6 bases, with 12 bases separating them. The CDR3 is CASNEEVPGELFF. The CDR3 coding sequence is TGTGCCAGCAACGAAGAGGTTCCCGGGGAGCTGTTTTTT.

This clonotype was seen repeatedly, ten times or more. The genes are TRBV27 and TRBJ1-4; D gene unclear. Deletions cut 5 bases from V and 0 bases from J, with 7 bases between. The germline V gene encodes CDR1 MNHEY and CDR2 SMNVEV (reference sequence). This CDR3 has 14 residues. This chain's CDR3 is CASSPRATNEKLFF. The CDR3 nucleotides are TGTGCCAGCAGTCCGCGTGCAACTAATGAAAAACTGTTTTTT.

This clonotype came up many times. The genes are TRBV12-3 or TRBV12-4 and TRBJ1-4; TRBD1 aligns across 7 bases. V lost 2 bases to trimming and J lost 1 base; unmatched junction nucleotides: 13. CDR3 length: 19 amino acids. As DNA, the CDR3 is TGTGCCAGCAGTTTAATGGGTCAGGGGGAATGGCGAACTAATGAAAAACTGTTTTTT. It encodes CASSLMGQGEWRTNEKLFF.

This clonotype was picked up a small number of times. The chain joins TRBV6-1 to TRBJ1-5; unclear D gene. V lost 3 bases to trimming and J lost 4 bases, with 10 bases between them. Germline CDR1 reads MNHNS; CDR2 reads SASEGT. The CDR3 totals 14 residues. This CDR3 is CASSDNVWNQPQHF. The CDR3 bases are TGTGCCAGCAGTGACAACGTTTGGAATCAGCCCCAGCATTTT.

This clonotype appeared many times. V usage is TRBV28 and J usage is TRBJ1-1, with a possible D match to TRBD1 (6 bases). The CDR3 has 15 amino acids. Per the germline V gene, CDR1 is MDHEN and CDR2 is SYDVKM. The V gene lost 4 bases and the J gene lost 3 bases, with 15 bases spanning the gap. The CDR3 DNA sequence: TGTGCCAGCAGTTCCCCCTGGGGGGCGGACACTGAAGCTTTCTTT. It codes for CASSSPWGADTEAFF.

This clonotype showed up many times. DNA for the CDR3: TGTGCCAGTACCGACAGTACCAAAAACATTCAGTACTTC. This sequence encodes CASTDSTKNIQYF. V and J are TRBV28 and TRBJ2-4; tentative D call: TRBD1 (5 bases). Germline V lookup: CDR1 MDHEN, CDR2 SYDVKM. The CDR3 spans 13 residues. The ends were cut back, 9 bases at V and 2 bases at J, with 11 bases in the middle.

This clonotype was found a few times. This chain uses TRBV29-1 with TRBJ1-4; D is unclear. The germline V gene has CDR1 SQVTM and CDR2 ANQGSEA. V lost 5 bases, J lost 4 bases, and 14 bases lay in between. The CDR3 spans 14 residues. CDR3 in amino acids: CSVKLTANNEKLFF. The CDR3 DNA reads as TGCAGCGTTAAGCTAACAGCAAATAATGAAAAACTGTTTTTT.

In its sample, this clonotype was seen a few times. The chain joins TRBV6-1 to TRBJ2-2; D is uncertain. Germline V gene data show CDR1 as MNHNS and CDR2 as SASEGT. The length of the CDR3 is 12 residues. Trimming cost V 6 bases and J 4 bases, with 6 bases left between them. CDR3 in amino acids: CASRVGTGELFF. The CDR3 DNA sequence: TGTGCCAGCAGAGTAGGCACCGGGGAGCTGTTTTTT.

The rearrangement uses TRBV20-1 and TRBJ1-5; D uncertain. The CDR3 extends over 15 amino acids. The germline V gene encodes CDR1 DFQATT and CDR2 SNEGSKA (reference sequence). V was trimmed by 4 bases and J by 5 bases, leaving 18 bases between them. CDR3 DNA sequence: TGCAGTGCTAAAGTAGGTTCGGGGTACGATCAGCCCCAGCATTTT. The encoded protein is CSAKVGSGYDQPQHF.

To note about this clonotype: A much more abundant neighbour one base away suggests this may be a read error. V and J are TRBV10-3 and TRBJ1-5; unclear D gene. The CDR3 is 12 residues long. Germline V gives CDR1 ENHRY, CDR2 SYGVKD. V was trimmed by 11 bases and J by 4 bases, leaving 12 bases between them. CDR3 sequence reads: CAAKNPNQPQHF. CDR3 sequence (DNA): TGTGCCGCAAAGAACCCTAATCAGCCCCAGCATTTT.

This clonotype was observed many times. The chain carries TRBV6-1 and TRBJ2-5; 12 bases line up with TRBD2. The CDR3 totals 14 residues. V lost 6 bases to trimming and J lost 5 bases; unmatched junction nucleotides: 4. CDR1 and CDR2 from the germline V gene are MNHNS and SASEGT. The CDR3 DNA sequence: TGTGCCAGCAGGCTAGCGGGAGGGCGGGAGACCCAGTACTTC. Translated: CASRLAGGRETQYF.

This clonotype appeared a few times. The rearrangement links TRBV19 to TRBJ1-1; TRBD1 matches 9 bases. This CDR3 has 15 residues. The V segment lost 4 bases and the J segment 0 bases; nucleotides outside the gene matches: 3. Germline V CDR1 and CDR2: LNHDA, SQIVND (reference sequence). The CDR3 sequence: CASSTQGAMNTEAFF. DNA for the CDR3: TGTGCCAGTAGTACACAGGGGGCGATGAACACTGAAGCTTTCTTT.

The gene calls are TRBV5-5 and TRBJ2-7, with a tentative D call TRBD2 (5 bases). Germline V gene data show CDR1 as SGHKS and CDR2 as YYEKEE (reference sequence). Trimming took off 0 bases at V and 0 bases at J, with 10 bases between the two ends. The CDR3 loop spans 15 amino acids. In DNA form, the CDR3 reads TGTGCCAGCAGCTTGGACGGGGTTCGCTCCTACGAGCAGTACTTC. Protein sequence: CASSLDGVRSYEQYF.